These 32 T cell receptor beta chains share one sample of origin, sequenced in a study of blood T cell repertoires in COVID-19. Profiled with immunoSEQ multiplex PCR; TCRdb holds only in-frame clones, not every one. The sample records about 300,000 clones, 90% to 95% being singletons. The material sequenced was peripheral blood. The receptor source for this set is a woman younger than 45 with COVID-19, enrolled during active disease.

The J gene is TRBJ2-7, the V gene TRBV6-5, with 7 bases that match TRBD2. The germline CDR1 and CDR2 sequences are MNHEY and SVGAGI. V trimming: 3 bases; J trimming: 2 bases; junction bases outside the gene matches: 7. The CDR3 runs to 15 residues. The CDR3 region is CASSYEAGLAYEQYF. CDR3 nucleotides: TGTGCCAGCAGTTATGAAGCGGGGTTAGCCTACGAGCAGTACTTC.

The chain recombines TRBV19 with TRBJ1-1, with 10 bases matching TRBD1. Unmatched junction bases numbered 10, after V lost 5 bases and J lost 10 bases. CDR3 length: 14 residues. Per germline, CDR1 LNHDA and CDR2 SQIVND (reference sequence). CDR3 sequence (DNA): TGTGCCAGTAGTCTGGGACAGGGGCTGGAAGCAGCTTTCTTT. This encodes CASSLGQGLEAAFF. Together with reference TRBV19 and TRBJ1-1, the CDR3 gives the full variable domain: DGGITQSPKYLFRKEGQNVTLSCEQNLNHDAMYWYRQDPGQGLRLIYYSQIVNDFQKGDIAEGYSVSREKKESFPLTVTSAQKNPTAFYLCASSLGQGLEAAFFGQGTRLTVV.

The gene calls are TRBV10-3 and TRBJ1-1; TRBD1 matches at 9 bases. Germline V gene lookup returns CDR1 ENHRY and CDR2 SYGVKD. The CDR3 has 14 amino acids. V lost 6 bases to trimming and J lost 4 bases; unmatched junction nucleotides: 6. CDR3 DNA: TGTGCCATCAGGTGGGACAGGGAGTTCACTGAAGCTTTCTTT. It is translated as CAIRWDREFTEAFF.

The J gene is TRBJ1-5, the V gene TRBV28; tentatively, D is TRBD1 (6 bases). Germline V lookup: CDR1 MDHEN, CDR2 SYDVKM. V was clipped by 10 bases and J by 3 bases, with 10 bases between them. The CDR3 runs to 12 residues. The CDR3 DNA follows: TGTGCCATACAGGGTCCCAATCAGCCCCAGCATTTT. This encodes CAIQGPNQPQHF.

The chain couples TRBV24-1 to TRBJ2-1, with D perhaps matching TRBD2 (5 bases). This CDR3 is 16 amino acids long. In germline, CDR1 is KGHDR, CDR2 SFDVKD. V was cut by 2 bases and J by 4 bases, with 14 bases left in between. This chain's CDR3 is CATSDSSGKAYNEQFF. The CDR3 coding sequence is TGTGCCACCAGTGATTCTTCCGGGAAGGCATACAATGAGCAGTTCTTC.

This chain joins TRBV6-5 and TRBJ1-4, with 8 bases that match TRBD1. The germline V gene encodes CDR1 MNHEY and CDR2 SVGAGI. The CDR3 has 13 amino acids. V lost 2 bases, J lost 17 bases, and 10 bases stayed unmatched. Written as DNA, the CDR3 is TGTGCCAGCAGTTACGCCCAGGGGGCGCCAGGATTTTTT. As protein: CASSYAQGAPGFF.

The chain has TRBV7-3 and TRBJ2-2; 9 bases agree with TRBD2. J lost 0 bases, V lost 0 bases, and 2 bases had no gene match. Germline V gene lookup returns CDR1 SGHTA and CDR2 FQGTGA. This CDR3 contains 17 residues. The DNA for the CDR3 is TGTGCCAGCAGCTTAACTGGCGGGAGGGCGAACACCGGGGAGCTGTTTTTT. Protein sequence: CASSLTGGRANTGELFF.

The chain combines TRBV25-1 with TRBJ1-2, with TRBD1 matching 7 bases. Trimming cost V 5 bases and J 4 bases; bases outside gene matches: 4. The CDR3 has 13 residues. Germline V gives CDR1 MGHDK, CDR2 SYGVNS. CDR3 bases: TGTGCCAGCAGTCGGACAGGCACCTATGGCTACACCTTC. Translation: CASSRTGTYGYTF.

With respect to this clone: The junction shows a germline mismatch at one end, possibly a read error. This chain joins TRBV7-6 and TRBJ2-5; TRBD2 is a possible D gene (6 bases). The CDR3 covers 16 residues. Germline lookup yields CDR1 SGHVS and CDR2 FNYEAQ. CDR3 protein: CASSLASGDFQEIQYF. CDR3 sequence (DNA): TGTGCCAGCAGCTTAGCTAGCGGAGACTTCCAAGAGATCCAGTACTTC.

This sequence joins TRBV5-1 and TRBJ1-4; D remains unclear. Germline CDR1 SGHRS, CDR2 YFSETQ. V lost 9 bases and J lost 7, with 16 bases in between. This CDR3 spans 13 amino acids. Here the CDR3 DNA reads TGCGCCACCCGTCCGGTACTTGGTGAAAAACTGTTTTTT. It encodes CATRPVLGEKLFF.

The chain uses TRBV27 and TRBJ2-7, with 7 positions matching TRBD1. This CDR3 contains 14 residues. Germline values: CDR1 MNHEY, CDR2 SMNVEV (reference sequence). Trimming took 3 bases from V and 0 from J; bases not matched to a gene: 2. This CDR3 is CASSFGDSSYEQYF. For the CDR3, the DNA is TGTGCCAGCAGTTTTGGGGACAGCTCCTACGAGCAGTACTTC.

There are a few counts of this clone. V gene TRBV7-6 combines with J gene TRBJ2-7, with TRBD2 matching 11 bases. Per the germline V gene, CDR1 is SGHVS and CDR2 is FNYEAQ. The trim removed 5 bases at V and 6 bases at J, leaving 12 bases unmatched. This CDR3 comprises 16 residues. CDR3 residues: CASSPWSSGRVGEQYF. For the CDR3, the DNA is TGTGCCAGCAGCCCCTGGAGTAGCGGGAGGGTTGGCGAGCAGTACTTC.

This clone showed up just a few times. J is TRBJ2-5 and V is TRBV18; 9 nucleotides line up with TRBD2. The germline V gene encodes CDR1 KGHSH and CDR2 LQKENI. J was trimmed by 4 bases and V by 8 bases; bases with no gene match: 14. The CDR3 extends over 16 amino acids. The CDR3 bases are TGTGCCAGCGCCGAACGGGGACTAGCCTCACGAGAGACCCAGTACTTC. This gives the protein CASAERGLASRETQYF. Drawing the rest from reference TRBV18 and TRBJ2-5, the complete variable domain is NAGVMQNPRHLVRRRGQEARLRCSPMKGHSHVYWYRQLPEEGLKFMVYLQKENIIDESGMPKERFSAEFPKEGPSILRIQQVVRGDSAAYFCASAERGLASRETQYFGPGTRLLVL.

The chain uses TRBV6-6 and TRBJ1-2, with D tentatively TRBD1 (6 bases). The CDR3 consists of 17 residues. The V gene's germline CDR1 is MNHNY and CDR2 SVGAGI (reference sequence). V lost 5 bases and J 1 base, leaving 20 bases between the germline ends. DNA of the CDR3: TGTGCCAGCAGTCTCCAAATCGACAGGTTGGATAACTATGGCTACACCTTC. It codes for CASSLQIDRLDNYGYTF.

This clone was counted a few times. The DNA for the CDR3 is TGTGCCATCAGGGAACAGGAGAGCTCCTACAATGAGCAGTTCTTC. Translation: CAIREQESSYNEQFF. The rearrangement links TRBV10-3 to TRBJ2-1; D may be TRBD1 (5 bases). Trimming stripped 6 bases from V and 0 bases from J, with 12 bases between. This CDR3 is 15 amino acids long. Germline V lookup: CDR1 ENHRY, CDR2 SYGVKD.

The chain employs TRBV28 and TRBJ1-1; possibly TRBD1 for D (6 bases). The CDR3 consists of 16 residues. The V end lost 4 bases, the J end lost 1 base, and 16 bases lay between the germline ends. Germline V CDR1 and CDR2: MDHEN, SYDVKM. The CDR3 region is CASSWRSTGQNTEAFF. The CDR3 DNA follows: TGTGCCAGCAGTTGGAGGTCGACAGGTCAGAACACTGAAGCTTTCTTT. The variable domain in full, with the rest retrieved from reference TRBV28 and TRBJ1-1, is DVKVTQSSRYLVKRTGEKVFLECVQDMDHENMFWYRQDPGLGLRLIYFSYDVKMKEKGDIPEGYSVSREKKERFSLILESASTNQTSMYLCASSWRSTGQNTEAFFGQGTRLTVV.

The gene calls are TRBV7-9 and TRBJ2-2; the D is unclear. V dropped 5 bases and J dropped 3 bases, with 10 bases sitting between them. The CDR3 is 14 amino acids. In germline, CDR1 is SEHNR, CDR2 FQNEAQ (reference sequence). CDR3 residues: CASSLTADTGELFF. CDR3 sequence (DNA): TGTGCCAGCAGCCTGACTGCCGACACCGGGGAGCTGTTTTTT.

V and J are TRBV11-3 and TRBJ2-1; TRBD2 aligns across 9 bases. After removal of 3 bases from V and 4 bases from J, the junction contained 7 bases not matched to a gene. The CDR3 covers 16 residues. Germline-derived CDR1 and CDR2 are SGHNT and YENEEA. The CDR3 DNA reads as TGTGCCAGCAGCTTTAGCGGGAGTTCGTATTACAATGAGCAGTTCTTC. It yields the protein CASSFSGSSYYNEQFF. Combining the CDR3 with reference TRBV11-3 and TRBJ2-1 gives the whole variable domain EAGVVQSPRYKIIEKKQPVAFWCNPISGHNTLYWYLQNLGQGPELLIRYENEEAVDDSQLPKDRFSAERLKGVDSTLKIQPAELGDSAVYLCASSFSGSSYYNEQFFGPGTRLTVL.

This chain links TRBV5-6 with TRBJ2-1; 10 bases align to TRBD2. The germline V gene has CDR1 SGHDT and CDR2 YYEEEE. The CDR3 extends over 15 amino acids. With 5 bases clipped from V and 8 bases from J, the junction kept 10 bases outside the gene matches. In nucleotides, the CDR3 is TGTGCCAGCAGTGGACTAGCGGCAGGGTCCGATGAGCAGTTCTTC. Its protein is CASSGLAAGSDEQFF.

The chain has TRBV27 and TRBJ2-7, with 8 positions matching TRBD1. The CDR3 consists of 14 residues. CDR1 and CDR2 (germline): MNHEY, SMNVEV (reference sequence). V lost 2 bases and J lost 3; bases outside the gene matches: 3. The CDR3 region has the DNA TGTGCCAGCAGTTTAGGACAGGGTTACTACGAGCAGTACTTC. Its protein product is CASSLGQGYYEQYF.

The CDR3 DNA sequence: TGCAGCGTTGAGGATGGAGACGATGACTATGGCTACACCTTC. Protein sequence: CSVEDGDDDYGYTF. V is TRBV29-1 and J is TRBJ1-2, with D uncertain. V was clipped by 3 bases and J by 3 bases, with 14 bases between them. This CDR3 contains 14 residues. CDR1 and CDR2 from the germline V gene are SQVTM and ANQGSEA.

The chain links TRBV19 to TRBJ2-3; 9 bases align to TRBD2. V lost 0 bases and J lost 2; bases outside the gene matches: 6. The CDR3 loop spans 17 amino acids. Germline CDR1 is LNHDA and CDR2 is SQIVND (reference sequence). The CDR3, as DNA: TGTGCCAGTAGTATAGATAAGGCTAGCGGGAACACAGATACGCAGTATTTT. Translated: CASSIDKASGNTDTQYF.

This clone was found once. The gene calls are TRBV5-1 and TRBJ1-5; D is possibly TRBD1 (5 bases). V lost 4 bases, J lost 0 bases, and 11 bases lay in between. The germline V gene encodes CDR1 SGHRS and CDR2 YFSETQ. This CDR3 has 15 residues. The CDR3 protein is CASSLGPVSNQPQHF. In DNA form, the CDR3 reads TGCGCCAGCAGCCTGGGGCCAGTTAGCAATCAGCCCCAGCATTTT.

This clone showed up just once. CDR3 in DNA: TGTGCCAGCAACAAACCGGGACAGGGGGCCACTGAAGCTTTCTTT. Translating gives CASNKPGQGATEAFF. The V gene is TRBV6-5, the J gene TRBJ1-1; TRBD1 matches at 12 bases. CDR1 and CDR2 from the germline V gene are MNHEY and SVGAGI. The trim removed 7 bases at V and 4 bases at J, leaving 7 bases unmatched. The length of the CDR3 is 15 residues.

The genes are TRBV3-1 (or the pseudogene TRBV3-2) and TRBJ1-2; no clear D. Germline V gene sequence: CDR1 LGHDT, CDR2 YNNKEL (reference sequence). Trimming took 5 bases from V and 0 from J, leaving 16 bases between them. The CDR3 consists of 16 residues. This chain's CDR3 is CASSILGGRTNYGYTF. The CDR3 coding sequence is TGTGCCAGCAGCATTCTAGGTGGCAGAACTAACTATGGCTACACCTTC.

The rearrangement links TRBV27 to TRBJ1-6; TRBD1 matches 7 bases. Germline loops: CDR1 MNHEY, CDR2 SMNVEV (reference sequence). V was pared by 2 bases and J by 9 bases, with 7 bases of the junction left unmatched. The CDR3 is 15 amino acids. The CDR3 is CASSLTDRVISPLHF. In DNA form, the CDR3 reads TGTGCCAGCAGTTTAACTGACAGGGTCATTTCACCCCTCCACTTT.

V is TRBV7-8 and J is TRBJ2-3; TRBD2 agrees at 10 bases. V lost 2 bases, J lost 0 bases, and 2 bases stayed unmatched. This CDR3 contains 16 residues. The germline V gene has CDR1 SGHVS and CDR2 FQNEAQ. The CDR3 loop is CASSLLAGESTDTQYF. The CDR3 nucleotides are TGTGCCAGCAGCTTACTAGCGGGAGAGAGCACAGATACGCAGTATTTT. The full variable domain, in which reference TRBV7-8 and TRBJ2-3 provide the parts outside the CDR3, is GAGVSQSPRYKVAKRGQDVALRCDPISGHVSLFWYQQALGQGPEFLTYFQNEAQLDKSGLPSDRFFAERPEGSVSTLKIQRTQQEDSAVYLCASSLLAGESTDTQYFGPGTRLTVL.

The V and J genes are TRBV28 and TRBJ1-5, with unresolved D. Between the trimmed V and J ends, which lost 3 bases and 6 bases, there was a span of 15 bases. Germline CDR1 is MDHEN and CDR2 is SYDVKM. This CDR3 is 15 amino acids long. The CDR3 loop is CASSFRGSSSQPQHF. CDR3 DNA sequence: TGTGCCAGCAGTTTTCGAGGTTCCTCTTCTCAGCCCCAGCATTTT.

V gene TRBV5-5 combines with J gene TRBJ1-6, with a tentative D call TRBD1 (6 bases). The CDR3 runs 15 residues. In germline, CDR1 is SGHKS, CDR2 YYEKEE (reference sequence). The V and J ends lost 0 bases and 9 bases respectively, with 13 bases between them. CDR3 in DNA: TGTGCCAGCAGCTTGGAACAGGGTAGGGCTTCACCCCTCCACTTT. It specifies CASSLEQGRASPLHF.

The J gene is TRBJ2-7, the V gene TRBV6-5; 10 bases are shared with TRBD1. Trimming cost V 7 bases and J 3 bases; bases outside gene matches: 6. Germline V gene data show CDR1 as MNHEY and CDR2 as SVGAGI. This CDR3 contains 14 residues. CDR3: CASTDRTGGYEQYF. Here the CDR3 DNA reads TGTGCCAGCACCGACCGGACAGGGGGCTACGAGCAGTACTTC.

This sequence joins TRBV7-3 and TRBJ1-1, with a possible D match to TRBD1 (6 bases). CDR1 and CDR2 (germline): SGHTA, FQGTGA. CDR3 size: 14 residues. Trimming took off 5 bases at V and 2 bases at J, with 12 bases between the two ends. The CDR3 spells CASSDRDTNTEAFF. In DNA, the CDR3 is TGTGCCAGCAGCGACCGGGACACCAACACTGAAGCTTTCTTT.

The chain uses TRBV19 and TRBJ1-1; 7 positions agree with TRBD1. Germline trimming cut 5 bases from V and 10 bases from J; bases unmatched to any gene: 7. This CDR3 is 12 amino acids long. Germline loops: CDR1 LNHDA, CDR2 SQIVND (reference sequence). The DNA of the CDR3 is TGTGCCAGTAGTTTTTCCCGGGACAGAGCTTTCTTT. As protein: CASSFSRDRAFF. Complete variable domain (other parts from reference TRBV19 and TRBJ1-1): DGGITQSPKYLFRKEGQNVTLSCEQNLNHDAMYWYRQDPGQGLRLIYYSQIVNDFQKGDIAEGYSVSREKKESFPLTVTSAQKNPTAFYLCASSFSRDRAFFGQGTRLTVV.